One and the same sample provided the 8 T cell receptor beta chains below, sequenced in a study of T-cell memory formation after mild COVID-19. MiXCR, run by TCRdb on the 5' RACE reads, gives a single entry per CDR3 protein. The sample has 120,000 to 150,000 distinct CDR3 sequences, 15% to 20% seen once; the top ten hold 2% to 2.5%. Sequencing was performed on PBMCs or a T cell subset sorted from them (not recorded which). These receptors were obtained from an adult woman who had mild COVID-19 (a few samples of this study predate the infection). Cell type and time point are not known.

Only a few counts were recorded for this clonotype. This chain connects TRBV5-1 to TRBJ2-5; D is perhaps TRBD1 (7 bases). The CDR3 sequence is 16 residues long. V lost 3 bases to trimming and J lost 1 base, with 16 bases between them. Per germline, CDR1 SGHRS and CDR2 YFSETQ. The CDR3 DNA reads TGCGCCAGCAGCTCGGAGGGGACAGTTCTCCAAGAGACCCAGTACTTC. It encodes CASSSEGTVLQETQYF.

The gene calls are TRBV12-3 or TRBV12-4 and TRBJ1-1; a weak D match, TRBD1 (6 bases). The CDR3 runs to 15 residues. Trimming removed 2 bases from V and 1 base from J, with 11 bases in between. The DNA of the CDR3 is TGTGCCAGCAGTTTATTTGGACAGAAGAACACTGAAGCTTTCTTT. Translating gives CASSLFGQKNTEAFF.

The chain has TRBV29-1 and TRBJ2-7; weak D call: TRBD1 (5 bases). This CDR3 is built from 11 residues. Trimming removed 6 bases at V and 3 bases at J, with 9 bases between. Germline CDR1 and CDR2: SQVTM and ANQGSEA. CDR3: CSVGHGYEQYF. In DNA form, the CDR3 reads TGCAGCGTCGGACATGGCTACGAGCAGTACTTC.

The genes are TRBV7-3 and TRBJ2-3, with 11 positions matching TRBD2. Germline values: CDR1 SGHTA, CDR2 FQGTGA. V lost 0 bases to trimming and J lost 0 bases; unmatched junction nucleotides: 5. This CDR3 comprises 18 residues. In DNA form, the CDR3 reads TGTGCCAGCAGCTTAACAAGGCTAGCGGGGGGAAGCACAGATACGCAGTATTTT. Translated: CASSLTRLAGGSTDTQYF.

The rearrangement uses TRBV20-1 and TRBJ1-5; D ambiguous. The germline V and J ends were trimmed by 0 bases and 1 base, with 4 bases remaining between them. The CDR3 contains 13 residues. Germline CDR1 is DFQATT and CDR2 is SNEGSKA (reference sequence). CDR3 nucleotide sequence: TGCAGTGCTAGAGATCTCAGCAATCAGCCCCAGCATTTT. Translating gives CSARDLSNQPQHF.

The chain couples TRBV5-6 to TRBJ2-7; the match to TRBD1 covers 10 bases. V dropped 2 bases and J dropped 4; count of bases not matched to a gene: 6. This CDR3 comprises 15 residues. The V gene's germline CDR1 is SGHDT and CDR2 YYEEEE. The CDR3 loop is CASSFADRGLYEQYF. In DNA form, the CDR3 reads TGTGCCAGCAGCTTTGCGGACAGGGGGTTATACGAGCAGTACTTC. Based on the CDR3 plus reference TRBV5-6 and TRBJ2-7, the full variable domain is DAGVTQSPTHLIKTRGQQVTLRCSPKSGHDTVSWYQQALGQGPQFIFQYYEEEERQRGNFPDRFSGHQFPNYSSELNVNALLLGDSALYLCASSFADRGLYEQYFGPGTRLTVT.

Only a few counts were recorded for this clonotype. The V and J genes are TRBV5-1 and TRBJ2-3; 11 nucleotides match TRBD2. CDR1 is SGHRS and CDR2 is YFSETQ in the germline V gene. The J segment lost 2 bases and the V segment lost 0 bases, leaving 5 bases of the junction unmatched. The CDR3 is 17 residues long. Here the CDR3 DNA reads TGCGCCAGCAGCTTGGGTTCTAGCGGGGGGACCACAGATACGCAGTATTTT. This encodes CASSLGSSGGTTDTQYF.

The chain carries TRBV24-1 and TRBJ2-2; 7 positions agree with TRBD1. Per germline, CDR1 KGHDR and CDR2 SFDVKD. V trimming: 7 bases; J trimming: 5 bases; junction bases outside the gene matches: 3. The length of the CDR3 is 13 residues. CDR3 residues: CATSNRGTGELFF. CDR3 nucleotides: TGTGCCACCAGCAACAGGGGAACCGGGGAGCTGTTTTTT.